This T cell receptor beta chain was documented in a study of blood T cell repertoires in COVID-19. Study-wide context: Italy, Spain and the United States were the sources of the convalescent and acute COVID-19 samples. T cells, B-cell-depleted T cells, or PBMCs provided the cDNA or gDNA that served as material.

The CDR3 consists of 15 residues. CDR1 SEHNR and CDR2 FQNEAQ come from the germline V gene (reference sequence). The V segment lost 4 bases and the J segment 4 bases; nucleotides outside the gene matches: 8. Authors' methods: Estimation of nucleated cell counts relied on the amplification of reference gene primers. The method was immunoSEQ multiplex PCR; TCRdb's version includes in-frame clones alone and lacks a portion of them. V, J and clone size are those of that table, while D and trimming were read from the DNA. Seen here are a few hundred thousand clones, about 87% observed once, and the top ten hold 2.5% to 3.5%.

The TCR was taken from a human donor in a cohort sampled during active COVID-19. Sequenced: peripheral blood. The chain combines TRBV7-9 with TRBJ1-1, with 8 bases lining up with TRBD1. This CDR3 reads CASSSGQGSVTEAFF. The CDR3, as DNA: TGTGCCAGCAGCTCCGGACAGGGATCGGTCACTGAAGCTTTCTTT.